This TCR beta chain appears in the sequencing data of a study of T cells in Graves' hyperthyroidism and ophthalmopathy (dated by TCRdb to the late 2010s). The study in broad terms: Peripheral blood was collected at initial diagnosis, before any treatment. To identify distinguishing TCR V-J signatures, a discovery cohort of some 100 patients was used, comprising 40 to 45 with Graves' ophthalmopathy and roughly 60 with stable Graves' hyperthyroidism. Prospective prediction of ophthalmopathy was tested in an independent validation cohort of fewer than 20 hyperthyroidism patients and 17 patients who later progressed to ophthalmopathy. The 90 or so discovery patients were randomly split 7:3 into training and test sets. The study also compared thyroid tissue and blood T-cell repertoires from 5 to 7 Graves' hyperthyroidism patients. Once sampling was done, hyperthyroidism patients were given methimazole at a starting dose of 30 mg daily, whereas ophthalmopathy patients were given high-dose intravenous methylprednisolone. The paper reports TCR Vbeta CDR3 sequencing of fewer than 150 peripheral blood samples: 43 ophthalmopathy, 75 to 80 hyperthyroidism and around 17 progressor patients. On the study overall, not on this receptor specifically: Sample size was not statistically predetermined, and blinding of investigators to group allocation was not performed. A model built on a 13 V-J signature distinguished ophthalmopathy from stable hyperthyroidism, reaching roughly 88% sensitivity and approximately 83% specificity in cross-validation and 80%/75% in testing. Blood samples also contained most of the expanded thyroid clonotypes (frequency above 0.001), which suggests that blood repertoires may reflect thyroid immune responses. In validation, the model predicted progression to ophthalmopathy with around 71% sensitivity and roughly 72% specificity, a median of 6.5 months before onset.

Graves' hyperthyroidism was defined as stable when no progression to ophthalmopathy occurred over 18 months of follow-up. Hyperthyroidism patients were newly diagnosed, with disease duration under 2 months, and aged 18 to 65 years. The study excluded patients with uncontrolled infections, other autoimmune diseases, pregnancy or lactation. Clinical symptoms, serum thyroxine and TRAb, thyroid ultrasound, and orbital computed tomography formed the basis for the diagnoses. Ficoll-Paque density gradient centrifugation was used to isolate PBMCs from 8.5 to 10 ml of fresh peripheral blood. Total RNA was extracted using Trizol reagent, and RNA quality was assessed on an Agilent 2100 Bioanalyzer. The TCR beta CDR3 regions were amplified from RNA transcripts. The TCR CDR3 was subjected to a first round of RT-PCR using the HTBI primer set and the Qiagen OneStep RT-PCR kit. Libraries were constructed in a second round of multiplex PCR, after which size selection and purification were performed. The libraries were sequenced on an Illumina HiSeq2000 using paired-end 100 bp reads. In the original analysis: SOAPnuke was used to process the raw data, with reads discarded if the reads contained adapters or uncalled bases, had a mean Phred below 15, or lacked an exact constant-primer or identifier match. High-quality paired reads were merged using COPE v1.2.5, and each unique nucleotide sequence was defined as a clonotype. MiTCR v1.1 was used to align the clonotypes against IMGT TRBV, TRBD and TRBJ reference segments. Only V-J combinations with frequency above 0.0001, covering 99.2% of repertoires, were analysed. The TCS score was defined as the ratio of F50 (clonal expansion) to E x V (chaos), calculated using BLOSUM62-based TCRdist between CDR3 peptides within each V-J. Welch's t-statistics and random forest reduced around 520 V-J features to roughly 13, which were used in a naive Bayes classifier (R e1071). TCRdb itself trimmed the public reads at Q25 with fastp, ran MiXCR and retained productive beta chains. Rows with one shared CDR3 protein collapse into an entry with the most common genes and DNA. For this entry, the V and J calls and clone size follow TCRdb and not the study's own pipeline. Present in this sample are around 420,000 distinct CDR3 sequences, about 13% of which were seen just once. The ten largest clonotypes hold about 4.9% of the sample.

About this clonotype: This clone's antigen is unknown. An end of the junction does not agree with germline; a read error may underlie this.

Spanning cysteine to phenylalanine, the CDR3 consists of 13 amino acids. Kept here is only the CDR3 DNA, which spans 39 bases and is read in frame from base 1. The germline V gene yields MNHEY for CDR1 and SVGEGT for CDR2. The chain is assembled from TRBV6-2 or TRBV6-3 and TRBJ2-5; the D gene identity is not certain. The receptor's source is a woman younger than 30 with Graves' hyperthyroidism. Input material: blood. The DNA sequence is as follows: TGTGCCAGCAGTTACAACAGACAAGAGGCCCAGTACTTC. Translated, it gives CASSYNRQEAQYF.